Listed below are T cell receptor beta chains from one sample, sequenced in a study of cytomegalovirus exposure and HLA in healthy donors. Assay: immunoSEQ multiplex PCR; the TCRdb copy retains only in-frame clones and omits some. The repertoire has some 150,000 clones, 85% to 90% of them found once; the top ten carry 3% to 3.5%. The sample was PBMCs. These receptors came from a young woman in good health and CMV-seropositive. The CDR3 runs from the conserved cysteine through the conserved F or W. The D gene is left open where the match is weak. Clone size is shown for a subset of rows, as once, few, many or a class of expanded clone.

CDR3 protein: CASTNSGGFEKLFF; CDR3 DNA: TGTGCCAGTACGAACAGTGGAGGATTTGAAAAACTGTTTTTT; D gene: -; V gene: TRBV19; J gene: TRBJ1-4; clone size: -
CDR3 protein: CASSSGLVTDTQYF; CDR3 DNA: TGTGCCAGCAGCTCCGGACTAGTCACAGATACGCAGTATTTT; D gene: TRBD2; V gene: TRBV7-3; J gene: TRBJ2-3; clone size: -
CDR3 protein: CASSQDPSGSSDEQYF; CDR3 DNA: TGTGCCAGCAGCCAAGATCCTAGCGGGAGTAGCGACGAGCAGTACTTC; D gene: TRBD2; V gene: TRBV4-2; J gene: TRBJ2-7; clone size: -
CDR3 protein: CASSLAAGGPNTGELFF; CDR3 DNA: TGTGCCAGCAGCTTAGCAGCGGGAGGGCCTAACACCGGGGAGCTGTTTTTT; D gene: TRBD2; V gene: TRBV11-2; J gene: TRBJ2-2; clone size: -
CDR3 protein: CASSYVRTSAEQYF; CDR3 DNA: TGTGCCAGCAGTTACGTTAGGACTAGCGCCGAGCAGTACTTC; D gene: TRBD2; V gene: TRBV6-5; J gene: TRBJ2-7; clone size: once
CDR3 protein: CASSSPSQGMPYGYTF; CDR3 DNA: TGTGCCAGCAGTTCGCCCTCACAGGGGATGCCCTATGGCTACACCTTC; D gene: TRBD1; V gene: TRBV6-5; J gene: TRBJ1-2; clone size: once
CDR3 protein: CASSLERSGEQYF; CDR3 DNA: TGTGCCAGCAGCTTAGAACGTAGCGGGGAGCAGTACTTC; D gene: TRBD2; V gene: TRBV13; J gene: TRBJ2-7; clone size: once
CDR3 protein: CAWTQGAASYEQYF; CDR3 DNA: TGTGCCTGGACCCAGGGGGCGGCATCCTACGAGCAGTACTTC; D gene: TRBD1; V gene: TRBV30; J gene: TRBJ2-7; clone size: -
CDR3 protein: CASRTDSGDTGELFF; CDR3 DNA: TGTGCCAGCAGAACAGACAGCGGGGACACCGGGGAGCTGTTTTTT; D gene: TRBD2; V gene: TRBV6-8; J gene: TRBJ2-2; clone size: -
CDR3 protein: CASSLVLADYNEQFF; CDR3 DNA: TGTGCCAGCAGCTTAGTTCTAGCGGACTACAATGAGCAGTTCTTC; D gene: TRBD2; V gene: TRBV7-9; J gene: TRBJ2-1; clone size: -
CDR3 protein: CASSLQLPGTEQFF; CDR3 DNA: TGTGCCAGCAGCTTGCAACTCCCGGGAACTGAGCAGTTCTTC; D gene: -; V gene: TRBV5-6; J gene: TRBJ2-1; clone size: -
CDR3 protein: CASSLEGGTEAFF; CDR3 DNA: TGTGCCAGCAGCTTAGAGGGGGGGACTGAAGCTTTCTTT; D gene: -; V gene: TRBV7-6; J gene: TRBJ1-1; clone size: few
CDR3 protein: CAWTLAGGTDTQYF; CDR3 DNA: TGTGCCTGGACCCTAGCGGGAGGCACAGATACGCAGTATTTT; D gene: TRBD2; V gene: TRBV30; J gene: TRBJ2-3; clone size: -
CDR3 protein: CASSYDGNYGYTF; CDR3 DNA: TGTGCCAGCAGTTACGACGGGAACTATGGCTACACCTTC; D gene: -; V gene: TRBV6-5; J gene: TRBJ1-2; clone size: -
CDR3 protein: CASSLSGYYGYTF; CDR3 DNA: TGTGCCAGCAGTTTATCAGGGTACTATGGCTACACCTTC; D gene: -; V gene: TRBV28; J gene: TRBJ1-2; clone size: -
CDR3 protein: CASTDGRVEQFF; CDR3 DNA: TGTGCCAGCACCGACGGGAGGGTCGAGCAGTTCTTC; D gene: TRBD2; V gene: TRBV6-1; J gene: TRBJ2-1; clone size: -
CDR3 protein: CASSETMTGTYGYTF; CDR3 DNA: TGCGCCAGCAGTGAGACTATGACAGGGACCTATGGCTACACCTTC; D gene: TRBD1; V gene: TRBV10-2; J gene: TRBJ1-2; clone size: -
CDR3 protein: CASSPRTVAIRGYTF; CDR3 DNA: TGTGCCAGCAGTCCCAGGACAGTCGCAATCCGTGGCTACACCTTC; D gene: -; V gene: TRBV2; J gene: TRBJ1-2; clone size: -
CDR3 protein: CSASQGSEAFF; CDR3 DNA: TGCAGTGCTAGTCAGGGCTCTGAAGCTTTCTTT; D gene: -; V gene: TRBV20-1; J gene: TRBJ1-1; clone size: -
CDR3 protein: CASSWDTQETQYF; CDR3 DNA: TGTGCCAGCAGCTGGGACACCCAAGAGACCCAGTACTTC; D gene: -; V gene: TRBV9; J gene: TRBJ2-5; clone size: -
CDR3 protein: CASSVAGGPYEQYF; CDR3 DNA: TGTGCCAGCAGCGTAGCGGGAGGACCCTACGAGCAGTACTTC; D gene: TRBD2; V gene: TRBV9; J gene: TRBJ2-7; clone size: -
CDR3 protein: CASSPGDRVLYTEAFF; CDR3 DNA: TGTGCCAGCAGCCCGGGGGACAGGGTATTATACACTGAAGCTTTCTTT; D gene: TRBD1; V gene: TRBV11-3; J gene: TRBJ1-1; clone size: -
CDR3 protein: CASSPQGDDQPQHF; CDR3 DNA: TGTGCCAGCTCACCACAGGGGGATGATCAGCCCCAGCATTTT; D gene: -; V gene: TRBV18; J gene: TRBJ1-5; clone size: -
CDR3 protein: CAWNLPGNEQFF; CDR3 DNA: TGTGCCTGGAATCTCCCCGGCAATGAGCAGTTCTTC; D gene: -; V gene: TRBV30; J gene: TRBJ2-1; clone size: -
CDR3 protein: CASSSLVRSPNYGYTF; CDR3 DNA: TGTGCCAGCAGCTCCTTGGTCAGGTCGCCTAACTATGGCTACACCTTC; D gene: -; V gene: TRBV11-2; J gene: TRBJ1-2; clone size: -
CDR3 protein: CSVEDQGRRGNEQFF; CDR3 DNA: TGCAGCGTTGAAGATCAAGGACGGCGGGGCAATGAGCAGTTCTTC; D gene: -; V gene: TRBV29-1; J gene: TRBJ2-1; clone size: -
CDR3 protein: CASSLVVGRSYEQYF; CDR3 DNA: TGTGCCAGCAGCTTAGTCGTCGGGAGAAGTTACGAGCAGTACTTC; D gene: -; V gene: TRBV7-8; J gene: TRBJ2-7; clone size: -
CDR3 protein: CASSLAAGDQETQYF; CDR3 DNA: TGTGCCAGCAGTTTAGCCGCTGGAGACCAAGAGACCCAGTACTTC; D gene: -; V gene: TRBV28; J gene: TRBJ2-5; clone size: once
CDR3 protein: CASSLGDHNEQFF; CDR3 DNA: TGTGCCAGCAGCTTGGGCGACCACAATGAGCAGTTCTTC; D gene: -; V gene: TRBV7-2; J gene: TRBJ2-1; clone size: -
CDR3 protein: CASSYIRDEKLFF; CDR3 DNA: TGTGCCAGCAGTTACATCAGGGATGAAAAACTGTTTTTT; D gene: -; V gene: TRBV6-5; J gene: TRBJ1-4; clone size: -
CDR3 protein: CAISDRDSGANVLTF; CDR3 DNA: TGTGCCATCAGTGACAGGGACTCTGGGGCCAACGTCCTGACTTTC; D gene: -; V gene: TRBV10-3; J gene: TRBJ2-6; clone size: -
CDR3 protein: CASSVTGGTLTGELFF; CDR3 DNA: TGTGCCAGTAGTGTCACAGGGGGAACACTTACCGGGGAGCTGTTTTTT; D gene: TRBD1; V gene: TRBV19; J gene: TRBJ2-2; clone size: -
CDR3 protein: CASSWGSVRGLSTEAFF; CDR3 DNA: TGTGCCAGCAGCTGGGGTTCCGTAAGGGGGTTGAGCACTGAAGCTTTCTTT; D gene: -; V gene: TRBV5-6; J gene: TRBJ1-1; clone size: -
CDR3 protein: CASSSGSMYNEQFF; CDR3 DNA: TGTGCCAGTTCCAGCGGGAGTATGTACAATGAGCAGTTCTTC; D gene: TRBD2; V gene: TRBV28; J gene: TRBJ2-1; clone size: -
CDR3 protein: CASSQQAAEQYF; CDR3 DNA: TGTGCCAGCAGCCAACAAGCGGCTGAGCAGTACTTC; D gene: -; V gene: TRBV4-2; J gene: TRBJ2-7; clone size: -
CDR3 protein: CAWRNRGRTGELFF; CDR3 DNA: TGTGCCTGGAGAAACAGGGGGCGCACCGGGGAGCTGTTTTTT; D gene: TRBD1; V gene: TRBV30; J gene: TRBJ2-2; clone size: few
CDR3 protein: CASSLRGTGVYNEQFF; CDR3 DNA: TGTGCCAGCAGCTTACGTGGGACAGGGGTATACAATGAGCAGTTCTTC; D gene: TRBD1; V gene: TRBV7-2; J gene: TRBJ2-1; clone size: -
CDR3 protein: CASSTGTGVSVNTEAFF; CDR3 DNA: TGTGCCAGCAGCACCGGGACGGGGGTGTCGGTGAACACTGAAGCTTTCTTT; D gene: -; V gene: TRBV11-1; J gene: TRBJ1-1; clone size: -
CDR3 protein: CASSPPRGLYGYTF; CDR3 DNA: TGTGCCAGCAGCCCCCCGCGGGGGCTATATGGCTACACCTTC; D gene: -; V gene: TRBV7-9; J gene: TRBJ1-2; clone size: -
CDR3 protein: CASRGGQTSSYNEQFF; CDR3 DNA: TGCGCCAGCAGGGGGGGACAGACTAGCTCCTACAATGAGCAGTTCTTC; D gene: -; V gene: TRBV5-1; J gene: TRBJ2-1; clone size: -
CDR3 protein: CASSHMTGDMETQYF; CDR3 DNA: TGCGCCAGCAGCCATATGACAGGGGATATGGAGACCCAGTACTTC; D gene: TRBD1; V gene: TRBV4-1; J gene: TRBJ2-5; clone size: -
CDR3 protein: CASSRGTSGVYNEQFF; CDR3 DNA: TGTGCCAGCAGCCGGGGGACTAGCGGGGTATACAATGAGCAGTTCTTC; D gene: TRBD2; V gene: TRBV11-3; J gene: TRBJ2-1; clone size: -
CDR3 protein: CASSYRSSSYEQYF; CDR3 DNA: TGTGCCAGCAGCTACAGGTCCAGCTCCTACGAGCAGTACTTC; D gene: -; V gene: TRBV11-2; J gene: TRBJ2-7; clone size: -
CDR3 protein: CASSVGGENTEAFF; CDR3 DNA: TGTGCCAGCAGCGTAGGGGGAGAGAACACTGAAGCTTTCTTT; D gene: -; V gene: TRBV9; J gene: TRBJ1-1; clone size: few
CDR3 protein: CASSYAGAAGTDTQYF; CDR3 DNA: TGTGCCAGCAGTTACGCGGGAGCTGCCGGCACAGATACGCAGTATTTT; D gene: TRBD2; V gene: TRBV6-5; J gene: TRBJ2-3; clone size: -
CDR3 protein: CASSLYFGRRENEQFF; CDR3 DNA: TGTGCCAGCAGTTTATACTTTGGGAGAAGGGAAAATGAGCAGTTCTTC; D gene: -; V gene: TRBV27; J gene: TRBJ2-1; clone size: -
CDR3 protein: CASSLWGLAANTGELFF; CDR3 DNA: TGTGCCAGCAGTTTATGGGGACTAGCGGCCAACACCGGGGAGCTGTTTTTT; D gene: TRBD2; V gene: TRBV27; J gene: TRBJ2-2; clone size: -
CDR3 protein: CASSLWGTSGSDEQFF; CDR3 DNA: TGCGCCAGCAGCTTGTGGGGGACTAGCGGGAGCGATGAGCAGTTCTTC; D gene: TRBD2; V gene: TRBV5-1; J gene: TRBJ2-1; clone size: -
CDR3 protein: CASSPEPGENTIYF; CDR3 DNA: TGTGCCAGCAGCCCAGAGCCAGGGGAAAACACCATATATTTT; D gene: -; V gene: TRBV11-2; J gene: TRBJ1-3; clone size: -
CDR3 protein: CASSIAGRDSEAFF; CDR3 DNA: TGTGCCAGTAGTATAGCCGGTAGGGACAGTGAAGCTTTCTTT; D gene: TRBD1; V gene: TRBV19; J gene: TRBJ1-1; clone size: -
CDR3 protein: CSVPSTDTQYF; CDR3 DNA: TGCAGTGTCCCGAGCACAGATACGCAGTATTTT; D gene: -; V gene: TRBV20-1; J gene: TRBJ2-3; clone size: -
CDR3 protein: CASSAGTDAYNEQFF; CDR3 DNA: TGTGCCAGCAGCGCGGGGACAGACGCTTACAATGAGCAGTTCTTC; D gene: TRBD1; V gene: TRBV9; J gene: TRBJ2-1; clone size: -
CDR3 protein: CASSYRDRGRDTQYF; CDR3 DNA: TGTGCCAGCAGTTACAGAGACAGGGGGCGAGATACGCAGTATTTT; D gene: TRBD1; V gene: TRBV6-5; J gene: TRBJ2-3; clone size: -